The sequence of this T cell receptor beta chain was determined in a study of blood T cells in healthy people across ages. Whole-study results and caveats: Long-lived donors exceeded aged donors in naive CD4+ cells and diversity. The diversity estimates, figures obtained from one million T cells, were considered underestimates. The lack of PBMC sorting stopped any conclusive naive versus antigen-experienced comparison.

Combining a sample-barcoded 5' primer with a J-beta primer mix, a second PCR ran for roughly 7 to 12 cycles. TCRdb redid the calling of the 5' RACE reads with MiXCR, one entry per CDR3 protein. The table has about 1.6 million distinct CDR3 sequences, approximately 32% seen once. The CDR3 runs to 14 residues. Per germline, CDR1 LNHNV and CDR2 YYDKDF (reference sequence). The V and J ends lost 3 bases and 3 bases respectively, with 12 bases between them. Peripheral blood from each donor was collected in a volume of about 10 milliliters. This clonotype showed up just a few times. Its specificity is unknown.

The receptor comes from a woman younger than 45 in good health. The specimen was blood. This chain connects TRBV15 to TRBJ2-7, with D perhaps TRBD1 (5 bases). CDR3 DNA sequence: TGTGCCACCAGCAGGGACATCGCCTTCTACGAGCAGTACTTC. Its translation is CATSRDIAFYEQYF.